This TCR beta chain appears in the sequencing data of a study of T cells after posttransplantation cyclophosphamide (dated by TCRdb to 2016 to 2018). Study-level background: Using TRB sequencing, the study followed how the T cell repertoire reconstituted after myeloablative bone marrow transplantation in which posttransplantation cyclophosphamide served as GVHD prophylaxis. Antigen receptor sequencing covered samples from approximately 38 PTCy-treated patients and about 17 of their related bone marrow donors. Blood from all 35 or so PTCy patients who had 1-year posttransplant specimens underwent TRB sequencing. TRB sequencing was also done on up to about 3 additional blood samples from 2 to 5.2 years after transplant in 3 patients, and on pretransplant blood from several patients. Because TRA and TRB clonality correlated tightly in 10 or so samples, later TCR analyses were limited to TRB. Public TRB sequences were searched against a database of over 3,600 sequences associated with responses to pathogens, tumor antigens, self-antigens and alloantigens. What the study reported, not specific to this receptor: The TRB repertoires of T cells infiltrating skin or the GI tract showed only limited overlap with the TRB repertoires found in blood. Donor-recipient similarity was low at 1-2 months but rose over the first year, and later blood repertoires were often dominated by donor CD8+ memory clones. Across 40 to 55 patients, TRB clonality was highly associated with recipient CMV seropositivity and CMV reactivation, and PTCy diversity was similar to diversity in CNI/methotrexate controls.

Related bone marrow donors provided peripheral blood samples on the day of marrow donation. Peripheral blood and bone marrow mononuclear cells were isolated by Ficoll-Hypaque density centrifugation and cryopreserved. CDR1 and CDR2, looked up from the germline V gene (reference sequence), are WNHNN and SYGVQD. Trimming leaves V shorter by 8 bases and J shorter by 5 bases, with the junction holding 13 bases beyond the gene matches. Measured from the cysteine to the phenylalanine, the CDR3 is 16 residues long. Of all the DNA, just the CDR3 is kept, 48 bases in frame from base 1. TRB sequencing was run on genomic DNA with either the immunoSEQ assay at survey resolution or the hsTCRB kit. Concerning the study's data processing: The immunoSEQ software was used for initial read processing, and the LymphoSeq R package was used for repertoire analyses. Clonality was computed as 1 minus normalized Shannon entropy, and a Gini coefficient was also calculated for each TRB dataset. To infer phenotypes in unsorted samples, TRB sequences from sorted subsets of the recipient or donor were mapped onto the unsorted samples of the same recipient. Entries here come from immuneACCESS through TCRdb and include only in-frame sequences with V and J called. Some clones fail to appear in such tables; in the studies checked, an unresolved V gene covers under half of the shortfall, and the cause of the remainder is unknown. Clonal size and the V and J genes are those of that table, whereas D and trimming came from the DNA. This sample was tabulated with approximately 39,000 clones, among which there are no singletons. The ten top clones hold more than 2% of the sample.

This clone was detected ten times or more. Its recognized antigen is unknown. Base qualities were left out, and no much larger clone turns up one base away. The sequence is built from TRBV10-1 and TRBJ2-3, with 10 bases matching TRBD2. Sequences were obtained from PBMCs. The sequence came from a man aged 45-60 years in good health, CMV-negative, and a related stem cell transplant donor. This receptor has the CDR3 CASSEGLAEGGDTQYF. The nucleotide sequence reads TGCGCCAGCTCCGAAGGACTAGCGGAGGGAGGAGATACGCAGTATTTT.